This T cell receptor (beta chain) was documented in a study of blood T cells in healthy people across ages. Study-wide findings and caveats: In long-lived donors, naive CD4+ cell counts and diversity exceeded those of aged donors.

A second about 6 to 11 cycle PCR used barcoded and J-beta primers. The template-switch adaptor was a 5' adaptor with 12 random nucleotides. It tagged each cDNA molecule. MiXCR was run by TCRdb on the 5' RACE reads, yielding one entry per CDR3 protein. The sample records around 2 million distinct CDR3 sequences, around 40% being singletons. The V end was cut by 7 bases, the J end by 7 bases, with 25 bases between. Germline assignment: CDR1 DFQATT and CDR2 SNEGSKA (reference sequence). This CDR3 comprises 16 residues. On this clonotype itself: Its cognate antigen is unknown.

The TCR sequence derives from a human donor in good health. The sequencing sample was made of blood. V and J are TRBV20-1 and TRBJ1-4; D remains unclear. The CDR3 DNA reads as TGCAGTGGGCTCAGCTCTCGTCGCTTCGGTTCTGAAAAACTGTTTTTT. Translated: CSGLSSRRFGSEKLFF.